Listed below are T cell receptor beta chains from one sample, sequenced in a study of identical twins. Each CDR3 protein gets one entry after TCRdb re-called the 5' RACE reads with MiXCR. The data contain approximately 470,000 distinct CDR3 sequences, approximately 15% of them singletons. These same records also appear under a second study, on yellow fever vaccine responses in identical twins.

The sample comprised CD4+ T cells sorted from blood. These TCRs come from a woman aged 18-30 years in good health. Each CDR3 is given with its conserved first and last residue. Each record gives: V gene, D gene, J gene, clone size, CDR3 protein, CDR3 DNA. A D gene is named only where the DNA matches it firmly. Rows may omit the clone size; those that give it use once, few, many or a size class.

V gene: TRBV5-6
D gene: TRBD1
J gene: TRBJ1-4
clone size: NA
CDR3 protein: CASSGDSLNEKLFF
CDR3 DNA: TGTGCCAGCAGCGGGGACAGCCTTAATGAAAAACTGTTTTTT

V gene: TRBV7-2
D gene: TRBD2
J gene: TRBJ2-3
clone size: few
CDR3 protein: CASSLDGGTNTDTQYF
CDR3 DNA: TGTGCCAGCAGCTTAGACGGGGGGACTAACACAGATACGCAGTATTTT

V gene: TRBV5-1
D gene: NA
J gene: TRBJ2-1
clone size: many
CDR3 protein: CASSLGSSYNEQFF
CDR3 DNA: TGCGCCAGCAGCTTGGGGAGCTCCTACAATGAGCAGTTCTTC

V gene: TRBV2
D gene: NA
J gene: TRBJ2-1
clone size: NA
CDR3 protein: CASSVRDDGEQFF
CDR3 DNA: TGTGCCAGCAGTGTCAGGGACGACGGCGAGCAGTTCTTC

V gene: TRBV15
D gene: TRBD1
J gene: TRBJ2-7
clone size: few
CDR3 protein: CATSYRDRGYEQYF
CDR3 DNA: TGTGCCACCAGCTACCGGGACAGGGGCTACGAGCAGTACTTC

V gene: TRBV5-6
D gene: TRBD1
J gene: TRBJ1-2
clone size: NA
CDR3 protein: CASSLLQGRFASYTF
CDR3 DNA: TGTGCCAGCAGCTTACTACAGGGGCGTTTTGCGAGCTACACCTTC

V gene: TRBV6-1
D gene: NA
J gene: TRBJ2-1
clone size: NA
CDR3 protein: CASRSGTDNEQFF
CDR3 DNA: TGTGCCAGCAGATCCGGGACTGACAATGAGCAGTTCTTC

V gene: TRBV6-2/TRBV6-3
D gene: NA
J gene: TRBJ2-3
clone size: NA
CDR3 protein: CASSYSRDIINTQYF
CDR3 DNA: TGTGCCAGCAGTTACTCGAGGGATATAATAAATACGCAGTATTTT

V gene: TRBV5-1
D gene: TRBD2
J gene: TRBJ2-1
clone size: NA
CDR3 protein: CASSLGLASNNEQFF
CDR3 DNA: TGCGCCAGCAGCTTGGGACTAGCGTCCAACAATGAGCAGTTCTTC

V gene: TRBV12-3/TRBV12-4
D gene: NA
J gene: TRBJ1-6
clone size: NA
CDR3 protein: CASKQDPYTNSPLHF
CDR3 DNA: TGTGCCAGCAAACAAGATCCATATACTAATTCACCCCTCCACTTT

V gene: TRBV6-1
D gene: TRBD2
J gene: TRBJ2-5
clone size: NA
CDR3 protein: CASSLRLAGGQETQYF
CDR3 DNA: TGTGCCAGCAGTCTTCGACTAGCGGGGGGGCAAGAGACCCAGTACTTC

V gene: TRBV7-2
D gene: NA
J gene: TRBJ2-3
clone size: NA
CDR3 protein: CASSIYPLANTDTQYF
CDR3 DNA: TGTGCCAGCAGCATCTACCCGCTAGCGAACACAGATACGCAGTATTTT

V gene: TRBV5-1
D gene: NA
J gene: TRBJ2-1
clone size: many
CDR3 protein: CASSISGPVMNEQFF
CDR3 DNA: TGCGCCAGCAGCATATCGGGGCCTGTTATGAATGAGCAGTTCTTC

V gene: TRBV7-9
D gene: NA
J gene: TRBJ2-1
clone size: few
CDR3 protein: CASSLPASSYNEQFF
CDR3 DNA: TGTGCCAGCAGCTTACCCGCGAGCTCCTACAATGAGCAGTTCTTC

V gene: TRBV10-1
D gene: TRBD1
J gene: TRBJ2-7
clone size: NA
CDR3 protein: CASTGTGVYEQYF
CDR3 DNA: TGCGCCAGCACCGGGACAGGGGTGTACGAGCAGTACTTC

V gene: TRBV5-5
D gene: NA
J gene: TRBJ2-4
clone size: NA
CDR3 protein: CASSFDGKNIQYF
CDR3 DNA: TGTGCCAGCAGCTTCGATGGCAAAAACATTCAGTACTTC

V gene: TRBV10-3
D gene: NA
J gene: TRBJ2-7
clone size: NA
CDR3 protein: CAIRQGEGTYEQYF
CDR3 DNA: TGTGCCATCAGACAGGGCGAGGGTACCTACGAGCAGTACTTC

V gene: TRBV7-2
D gene: TRBD2
J gene: TRBJ2-7
clone size: NA
CDR3 protein: CASSPRPSGTSGLEQYF
CDR3 DNA: TGTGCCAGCAGCCCGAGACCTTCCGGGACTAGCGGTTTGGAGCAGTACTTC

V gene: TRBV20-1
D gene: NA
J gene: TRBJ2-5
clone size: few
CDR3 protein: CSAYLSRGETQYF
CDR3 DNA: TGCAGTGCTTACTTAAGTCGGGGGGAGACCCAGTACTTC

V gene: TRBV7-2
D gene: TRBD2
J gene: TRBJ2-3
clone size: few
CDR3 protein: CASSSGLTHVTDKQYF
CDR3 DNA: TGTGCCAGCAGCTCGGGACTAACCCATGTAACAGATAAGCAGTATTTT

V gene: TRBV5-1
D gene: TRBD1
J gene: TRBJ2-3
clone size: NA
CDR3 protein: CASSFSLQGAIGGDTQYF
CDR3 DNA: TGCGCCAGCAGCTTCTCCCTACAGGGGGCAATCGGAGGAGATACGCAGTATTTT

V gene: TRBV12-3/TRBV12-4
D gene: NA
J gene: TRBJ2-3
clone size: few
CDR3 protein: CASSLAGGFSTDTQYF
CDR3 DNA: TGTGCCAGCAGTTTAGCGGGGGGTTTTAGCACAGATACGCAGTATTTT

V gene: TRBV5-1
D gene: TRBD1
J gene: TRBJ2-7
clone size: many
CDR3 protein: CASSYTGAEQYF
CDR3 DNA: TGCGCCAGCAGCTATACAGGGGCCGAGCAGTACTTC

V gene: TRBV25-1
D gene: TRBD1
J gene: TRBJ1-2
clone size: NA
CDR3 protein: CASRGTGGRFFGYTF
CDR3 DNA: TGTGCCAGCAGAGGGACAGGGGGCAGATTTTTTGGCTACACCTTC

V gene: TRBV11-3
D gene: NA
J gene: TRBJ2-2
clone size: few
CDR3 protein: CASSRDSRAGELFF
CDR3 DNA: TGTGCCAGCAGCCGAGACTCTAGGGCCGGGGAGCTGTTTTTT

V gene: TRBV29-1
D gene: NA
J gene: TRBJ1-2
clone size: NA
CDR3 protein: CSATSGGQSYTF
CDR3 DNA: TGCAGCGCCACGAGCGGGGGGCAGAGCTACACCTTC

V gene: TRBV15
D gene: NA
J gene: TRBJ2-7
clone size: NA
CDR3 protein: CATSRVGVYEQYF
CDR3 DNA: TGTGCCACCAGCAGAGTTGGGGTCTACGAGCAGTACTTC

V gene: TRBV21-1
D gene: NA
J gene: TRBJ1-4
clone size: NA
CDR3 protein: CASSATGPNEKLFF
CDR3 DNA: TGTGCCAGCAGCGCTACAGGGCCTAATGAAAAACTGTTTTTT

V gene: TRBV20-1
D gene: TRBD2
J gene: TRBJ2-3
clone size: many
CDR3 protein: CSAGKKGLGTDTQYF
CDR3 DNA: TGCAGTGCGGGGAAAAAGGGACTAGGCACAGATACGCAGTATTTT

V gene: TRBV6-5
D gene: NA
J gene: TRBJ1-6
clone size: few
CDR3 protein: CASSYSAPPNSPLHF
CDR3 DNA: TGTGCCAGCAGTTACTCGGCGCCCCCTAATTCACCCCTCCACTTT

V gene: TRBV11-2
D gene: NA
J gene: TRBJ2-7
clone size: NA
CDR3 protein: CASSLDTYSHGRISYEQYF
CDR3 DNA: TGTGCCAGCAGCTTAGATACGTATTCACACGGGCGGATCTCCTACGAGCAGTACTTC

V gene: TRBV3-1
D gene: TRBD1
J gene: TRBJ2-2
clone size: few
CDR3 protein: CASGTGAGELFF
CDR3 DNA: TGTGCCAGCGGGACAGGGGCCGGGGAGCTGTTTTTT

V gene: TRBV6-1
D gene: TRBD2
J gene: TRBJ2-1
clone size: NA
CDR3 protein: CASNRGLADEQFF
CDR3 DNA: TGTGCCAGCAACCGGGGACTAGCTGATGAGCAGTTCTTC

V gene: TRBV7-3
D gene: TRBD2
J gene: TRBJ2-1
clone size: NA
CDR3 protein: CASRGGGAHEQFF
CDR3 DNA: TGTGCCAGCCGAGGCGGGGGGGCCCATGAGCAGTTCTTC

V gene: TRBV6-2/TRBV6-3
D gene: TRBD1
J gene: TRBJ2-7
clone size: NA
CDR3 protein: CASSHLRGTANYEQYF
CDR3 DNA: TGTGCCAGCAGCCACCTCAGGGGGACAGCGAACTACGAGCAGTACTTC

V gene: TRBV7-9
D gene: NA
J gene: TRBJ2-3
clone size: few
CDR3 protein: CASSNNVLLDTQYF
CDR3 DNA: TGTGCCAGCAGCAACAACGTATTGTTGGATACGCAGTATTTT